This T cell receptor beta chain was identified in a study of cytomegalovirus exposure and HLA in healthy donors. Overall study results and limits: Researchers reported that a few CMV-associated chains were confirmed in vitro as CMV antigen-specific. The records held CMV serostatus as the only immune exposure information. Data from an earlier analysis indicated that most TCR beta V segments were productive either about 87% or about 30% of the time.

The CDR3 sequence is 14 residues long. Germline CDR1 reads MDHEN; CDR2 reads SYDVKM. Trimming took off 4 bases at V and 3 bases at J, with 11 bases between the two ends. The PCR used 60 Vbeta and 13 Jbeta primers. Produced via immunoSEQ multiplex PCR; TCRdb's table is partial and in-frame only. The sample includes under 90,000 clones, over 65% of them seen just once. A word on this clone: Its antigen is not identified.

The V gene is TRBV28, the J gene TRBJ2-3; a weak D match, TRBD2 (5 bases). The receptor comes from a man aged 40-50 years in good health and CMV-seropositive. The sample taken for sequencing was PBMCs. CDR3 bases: TGTGCCAGCAGTTCTACGAGGGAGACAGATACGCAGTATTTT. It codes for CASSSTRETDTQYF.